One and the same sample provided the 6 T cell receptor beta chains below, sequenced in a study of Tregs in tolerant kidney transplant recipients. Only in-frame clones appear in the TCRdb table, and some are missing; sequencing was by immunoSEQ multiplex PCR. Its table lists 30,000 or so clones. The sample here was CD8+ T cells from blood, taken before the transplant. Receptors originate from a human donor who received a combined kidney and bone marrow transplant.

CDR3 amino acids: CASSMGGHMYEQYF. The part of the CDR3 DNA that was read is TGTGCCAGTAGTATGGGGGGGCACATGTACGAG. The rearrangement links TRBV19 to TRBJ2-7; tentatively, D is TRBD2 (7 bases). The read halts 3 residues ahead of the CDR3 end, with the missing end drawn from the germline J gene. V was clipped by 3 bases and J by 4 bases, with 13 bases between them. The CDR3 contains 14 residues. CDR1 and CDR2 from the germline V gene are LNHDA and SQIVND (reference sequence).

In the case of this clone: The read halts 3 residues ahead of the CDR3 end, with the missing end drawn from the germline J gene. The V call is TRBV30, the J call TRBJ2-7; TRBD1 matches at 7 bases. Per germline, CDR1 GTSNPN and CDR2 SVGIG (reference sequence). The length of the CDR3 is 15 residues. V shed 2 bases and J 1 base; nucleotides not matched to a gene: 8. The sequenced CDR3 bases are TGTGCCTGGAGTATTCCCTCGACAGGGTCCTACGAG. It is translated as CAWSIPSTGSYE. In full, the CDR3 reads CAWSIPSTGSYEQYF.

A note on this clone: The observed sequence ends 3 residues before the CDR3 terminus, with the missing tail filled in from the germline J gene. V gene TRBV20-1 combines with J gene TRBJ1-2; the match to TRBD1 covers 10 bases. The CDR3 runs to 16 residues. The V gene end was trimmed by 5 bases and the J gene end by 6 bases; junction bases not matched to a gene: 15. Germline V gene lookup returns CDR1 DFQATT and CDR2 SNEGSKA (reference sequence). CDR3 sequence: CSAGPRGTGVGDGYTF. The sequenced part of the CDR3 DNA is TGCAGTGCTGGACCTCGTGGGACAGGGGTTGGGGATGGC.

Details on this clone: The CDR3 is cut off 3 residues early in the read; its end comes from the germline J gene. The chain recombines TRBV11-2 with TRBJ2-5; TRBD2 might be the D (7 bases). Trimming removed 5 bases at V and 2 bases at J, with 12 bases between. There are 14 residues in the CDR3. Per the germline V gene, CDR1 is SGHAT and CDR2 is FQNNGV. The part of the CDR3 DNA that was read is TGTGCCAGCAGCAGGGGGGGATCACAAGAGACC. This sequence encodes CASSRGGSQET. The entire CDR3 protein reads CASSRGGSQETQYF.

The covered CDR3 bases are TGCAGCGTTGGGACAGATACTAACTATGGC. Amino acid sequence: CSVGTDTNYG. The full CDR3 protein reads CSVGTDTNYGYTF. The chain recombines TRBV29-1 with TRBJ1-2; D perhaps matches TRBD1 (6 bases). The CDR3 end falls 3 residues outside the read, so it is completed with the germline J gene. The length of the CDR3 is 13 residues. The germline CDR1 and CDR2 sequences are SQVTM and ANQGSEA. V lost 4 bases and J lost 0, with 9 bases in between.

As for this clone: Read coverage stops 3 residues before the CDR3 terminus; the germline J gene supplies the remainder. The V call is TRBV30, the J call TRBJ2-2, with TRBD1 matching over 9 bases. The CDR3 length is 16 residues. CDR1 is GTSNPN and CDR2 is SVGIG in the germline V gene (reference sequence). The V and J ends lost 2 bases and 5 bases, in that order; junction bases with no gene match: 9. Incomplete CDR3 DNA: TGTGCCTGGAGTTTGGGACAGGGAGTAAAAACCGGGGAG. It codes for CAWSLGQGVKTGE. From start to end, the CDR3 is CAWSLGQGVKTGELFF.